Listed below are T cell receptor beta chains from one sample, sequenced in a study of shared clonotypes between healthy human individuals. This table comes from immunoSEQ multiplex PCR, and its TCRdb copy is limited to in-frame clones, with some not included. This table has hundreds of thousands of clones, about 96% appearing once. The sequenced sample consisted of naive CD8+ T cells sorted from blood. These receptors came from a woman younger than 45 in good health. The CDR3 runs from the conserved cysteine through the conserved F or W. The D gene is left open where the match is weak. Only part of the rows carry a size: once, few, many, or a class if the clone is expanded.

D: TRBD1; J: TRBJ2-7; length: 16; V: TRBV5-4; size: NA; CDR3: CASSLDRGTDAYEQYF; DNA: TGTGCCAGCAGCTTGGACAGGGGTACCGACGCCTACGAGCAGTACTTC
D: NA; J: TRBJ1-3; length: 18; V: TRBV15; size: NA; CDR3: CATSRDFSVRAAGNTIYF; DNA: TGTGCCACCAGCAGAGATTTTAGCGTCAGGGCGGCTGGAAACACCATATATTTT
D: NA; J: TRBJ2-7; length: 13; V: TRBV5-4; size: NA; CDR3: CASSLAGSYEQYF; DNA: TGTGCCAGCAGCTTGGCCGGGAGCTACGAGCAGTACTTC
D: TRBD2; J: TRBJ2-2; length: 18; V: TRBV5-6; size: NA; CDR3: CASSPTSGRGHITGELFF; DNA: TGTGCCAGCAGCCCGACTAGCGGGAGAGGGCATATCACCGGGGAGCTGTTTTTT
D: NA; J: TRBJ1-2; length: 14; V: TRBV2; size: NA; CDR3: CASSEAREGSGDTF; DNA: TGTGCCAGCAGTGAAGCAAGGGAGGGTAGCGGCGACACCTTC
D: TRBD1; J: TRBJ1-2; length: 16; V: TRBV4-1; size: NA; CDR3: CASSREPGTEESGYTF; DNA: TGCGCCAGCAGCCGCGAACCTGGGACAGAGGAGTCTGGCTACACCTTC
D: NA; J: TRBJ2-7; length: 13; V: TRBV7-9; size: NA; CDR3: CASSPLDSQGEYF; DNA: TGTGCCAGCAGCCCCTTGGACAGCCAAGGGGAGTACTTC
D: NA; J: TRBJ2-7; length: 13; V: TRBV2; size: NA; CDR3: CASSGPIDQEQYF; DNA: TGTGCCAGCAGTGGACCGATTGATCAAGAGCAGTACTTC
D: TRBD1; J: TRBJ1-5; length: 13; V: TRBV7-9; size: few; CDR3: CASSQGQGQPQHF; DNA: TGTGCCAGCAGCCAGGGACAGGGCCAGCCCCAGCATTTT
D: NA; J: TRBJ2-6; length: 13; V: TRBV14; size: NA; CDR3: CASSQVGANVLTF; DNA: TGTGCCAGCAGCCAAGTGGGGGCCAACGTCCTGACTTTC
D: NA; J: TRBJ2-1; length: 13; V: TRBV7-9; size: NA; CDR3: CASSLSQGPEQFF; DNA: TGTGCCAGCAGTTTGAGTCAGGGTCCTGAGCAGTTCTTC
D: NA; J: TRBJ2-3; length: 15; V: TRBV2; size: NA; CDR3: CASSVSETSTDTQYF; DNA: TGTGCCAGCAGTGTATCCGAGACTAGCACAGATACGCAGTATTTT
D: NA; J: TRBJ2-7; length: 16; V: TRBV6-5; size: once; CDR3: CASSYSIGDWSAEQYF; DNA: TGTGCCAGCAGTTACTCGATTGGGGACTGGTCCGCCGAGCAGTACTTC
D: NA; J: TRBJ2-5; length: 13; V: TRBV19; size: once; CDR3: CASSIWGRETQYF; DNA: TGTGCCAGTAGTATATGGGGGCGAGAGACCCAGTACTTC
D: NA; J: TRBJ1-1; length: 13; V: TRBV5-6; size: NA; CDR3: CASSLVSSYEAFF; DNA: TGTGCCAGCAGCTTGGTATCCAGCTATGAAGCTTTCTTT
D: TRBD1; J: TRBJ1-4; length: 12; V: TRBV7-9; size: NA; CDR3: CATRGQNEKLFF; DNA: TGTGCCACCAGGGGACAGAATGAAAAACTGTTTTTT
D: TRBD1; J: TRBJ2-1; length: 15; V: TRBV27; size: NA; CDR3: CASSLGQRSYNEQFF; DNA: TGTGCCAGCAGTTTGGGACAGCGGTCCTACAATGAGCAGTTCTTC
D: TRBD2; J: TRBJ2-1; length: 15; V: TRBV29-1; size: NA; CDR3: CSAAGGRRDYNEQFF; DNA: TGCAGCGCGGCGGGAGGCCGGCGGGATTACAATGAGCAGTTCTTC
D: NA; J: TRBJ1-2; length: 16; V: TRBV28; size: NA; CDR3: CASSSPIDPTNYGYTF; DNA: TGTGCCAGCAGTTCCCCAATAGACCCGACTAACTATGGCTACACCTTC
D: NA; J: TRBJ2-7; length: 14; V: TRBV2; size: NA; CDR3: CASNRPDSPYEQYF; DNA: TGTGCCAGCAACCGCCCGGACAGCCCCTACGAGCAGTACTTC
D: NA; J: TRBJ2-3; length: 15; V: TRBV5-6; size: NA; CDR3: CASSLGWSSTDTQYF; DNA: TGTGCCAGCAGCTTGGGGTGGTCTAGCACAGATACGCAGTATTTT
D: NA; J: TRBJ2-7; length: 13; V: TRBV5-8; size: NA; CDR3: CASSLHYAYEQYF; DNA: TGTGCCAGCAGCTTGCATTACGCCTACGAGCAGTACTTC
D: TRBD2; J: TRBJ2-2; length: 14; V: TRBV10-1; size: NA; CDR3: CASSTGTSAGELFF; DNA: TGCGCCAGCAGCACCGGGACTAGCGCCGGGGAGCTGTTTTTT
D: TRBD2; J: TRBJ2-7; length: 15; V: TRBV7-9; size: NA; CDR3: CASSSPLAGGNEQYF; DNA: TGTGCCAGCAGCTCCCCCTTAGCGGGAGGTAACGAGCAGTACTTC
D: NA; J: TRBJ2-7; length: 12; V: TRBV7-9; size: NA; CDR3: CASSLAEREQYF; DNA: TGTGCCAGCAGCTTAGCGGAGCGGGAGCAGTACTTC
D: NA; J: TRBJ2-7; length: 17; V: TRBV27; size: once; CDR3: CASSLDFVGTGAYEQYF; DNA: TGTGCCAGCAGTTTAGATTTTGTCGGCACAGGAGCTTACGAGCAGTACTTC
D: TRBD1; J: TRBJ2-3; length: 15; V: TRBV10-2; size: once; CDR3: CASSPGTGGSHTQYF; DNA: TGCGCCAGCAGTCCCGGGACAGGGGGTTCCCATACGCAGTATTTT
D: NA; J: TRBJ2-1; length: 15; V: TRBV5-1; size: NA; CDR3: CASSSGTLQPNEQFF; DNA: TGCGCCAGCAGCTCCGGGACCCTGCAGCCGAATGAGCAGTTCTTC
D: NA; J: TRBJ2-7; length: 15; V: TRBV2; size: once; CDR3: CASSVLGRGSYEQYF; DNA: TGTGCCAGCAGTGTATTGGGGCGCGGATCCTACGAGCAGTACTTC
D: NA; J: TRBJ2-5; length: 13; V: TRBV6-5; size: NA; CDR3: CASSYEGQETQYF; DNA: TGTGCCAGCAGTTACGAGGGCCAAGAGACCCAGTACTTC
D: TRBD2; J: TRBJ2-1; length: 15; V: TRBV19; size: NA; CDR3: CASSIGLAGYNEQFF; DNA: TGTGCCAGTAGTATCGGACTAGCGGGTTACAATGAGCAGTTCTTC
D: TRBD2; J: TRBJ2-7; length: 16; V: TRBV11-1; size: NA; CDR3: CASPGLAGLSSYEQYF; DNA: TGTGCCAGCCCCGGACTAGCGGGGTTGAGCTCCTACGAGCAGTACTTC
D: NA; J: TRBJ1-1; length: 15; V: TRBV6-5; size: NA; CDR3: CASSYGPLGNTEAFF; DNA: TGTGCCAGCAGTTACGGCCCCCTAGGGAACACTGAAGCTTTCTTT
D: NA; J: TRBJ2-7; length: 12; V: TRBV6-1; size: NA; CDR3: CASTPDGPEQYF; DNA: TGTGCCAGCACCCCGGACGGCCCCGAGCAGTACTTC
D: TRBD2; J: TRBJ2-1; length: 18; V: TRBV10-3; size: NA; CDR3: CAISESEGALAGSLGQFF; DNA: TGTGCCATCAGTGAGTCTGAGGGGGCGCTAGCGGGATCTTTGGGGCAGTTCTTC
D: NA; J: TRBJ1-1; length: 14; V: TRBV4-1; size: NA; CDR3: CASSQDEENTEAFF; DNA: TGCGCCAGCAGCCAAGACGAGGAGAACACTGAAGCTTTCTTT
D: NA; J: TRBJ2-3; length: 16; V: TRBV28; size: NA; CDR3: CASSFGVKKSTDTQYF; DNA: TGTGCCAGCAGTTTCGGGGTAAAGAAAAGCACAGATACGCAGTATTTT
D: NA; J: TRBJ1-1; length: 14; V: TRBV27; size: NA; CDR3: CASSLTGGNTEAFF; DNA: TGTGCCAGCAGCCTGACGGGGGGGAACACTGAAGCTTTCTTT
D: NA; J: TRBJ1-5; length: 16; V: TRBV4-2; size: NA; CDR3: CASSQDGQGGNQPQHF; DNA: TGTGCCAGCAGCCAAGATGGGCAGGGTGGCAATCAGCCCCAGCATTTT
D: NA; J: TRBJ2-4; length: 12; V: TRBV28; size: NA; CDR3: CASSSNTNIQYF; DNA: TGTGCCAGCAGTTCGAACACAAACATTCAGTACTTC
D: TRBD1; J: TRBJ2-5; length: 15; V: TRBV10-1; size: NA; CDR3: CASSESRDRQETQYF; DNA: TGCGCCAGCAGTGAGTCCCGGGACAGGCAGGAGACCCAGTACTTC
D: NA; J: TRBJ1-2; length: 16; V: TRBV9; size: NA; CDR3: CASSVGTAEANYGYTF; DNA: TGTGCCAGCAGCGTAGGGACAGCCGAAGCTAACTATGGCTACACCTTC